This T cell receptor beta chain was recorded in a study of T cell responses to AZD1222 COVID-19 vaccine. Study results and limitations: Repertoires were obtained solely post-peak T cell response.

TCRdb's table, derived via immunoSEQ multiplex PCR, lists solely in-frame clones and lacks some. The data show roughly 140,000 clones, with 80% to 90% seen just once and about 9% held by the top ten. To note about this clone: What it binds is not known.

CDR1 is ENHRY and CDR2 is SYGVKD in the germline V gene. CDR3 length equals 14 residues. V dropped 4 bases and J dropped 1 base, with 11 bases sitting between them. Material: peripheral blood, obtained 28 days after the second AZD1222 dose. This chain joins TRBV10-3 and TRBJ2-7; perhaps TRBD1 as D (6 bases). This TCR was sampled from an adult who received the AZD1222 COVID-19 vaccine. This chain's CDR3 is CAISATGGSYEQYF. The CDR3 DNA reads as TGTGCCATCAGTGCGACAGGAGGTTCCTACGAGCAGTACTTC.